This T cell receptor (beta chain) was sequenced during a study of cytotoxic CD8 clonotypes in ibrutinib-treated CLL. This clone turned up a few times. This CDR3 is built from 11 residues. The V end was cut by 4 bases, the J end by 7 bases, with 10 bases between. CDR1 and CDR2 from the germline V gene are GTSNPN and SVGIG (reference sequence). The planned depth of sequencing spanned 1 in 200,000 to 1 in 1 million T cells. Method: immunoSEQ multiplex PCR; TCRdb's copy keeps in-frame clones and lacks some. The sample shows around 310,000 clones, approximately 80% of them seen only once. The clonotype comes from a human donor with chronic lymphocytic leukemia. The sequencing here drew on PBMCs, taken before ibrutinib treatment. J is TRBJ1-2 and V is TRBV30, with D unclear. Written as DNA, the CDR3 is TGTGCCTGGACAGCGACGGGTGGCTACACCTTC. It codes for CAWTATGGYTF.